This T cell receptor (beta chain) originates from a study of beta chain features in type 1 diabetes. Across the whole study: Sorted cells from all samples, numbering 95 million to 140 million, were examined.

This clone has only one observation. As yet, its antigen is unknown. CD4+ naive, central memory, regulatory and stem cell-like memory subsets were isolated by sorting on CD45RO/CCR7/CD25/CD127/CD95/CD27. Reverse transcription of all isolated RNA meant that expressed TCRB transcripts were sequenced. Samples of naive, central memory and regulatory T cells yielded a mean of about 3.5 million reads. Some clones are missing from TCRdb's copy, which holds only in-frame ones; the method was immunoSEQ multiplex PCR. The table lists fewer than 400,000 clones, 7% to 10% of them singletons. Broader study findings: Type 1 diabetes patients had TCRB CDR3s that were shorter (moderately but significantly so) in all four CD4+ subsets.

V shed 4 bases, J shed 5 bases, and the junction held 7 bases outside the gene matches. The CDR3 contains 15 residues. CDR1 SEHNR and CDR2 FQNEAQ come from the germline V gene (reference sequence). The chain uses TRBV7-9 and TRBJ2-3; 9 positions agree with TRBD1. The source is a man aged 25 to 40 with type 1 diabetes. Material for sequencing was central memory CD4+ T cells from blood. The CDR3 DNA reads TGTGCCAGCAGCTCCCGACAGGGGGTGCAAGATACGCAGTATTTT. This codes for CASSSRQGVQDTQYF.